The clone carrying this TCR beta chain came up once. As yet, its antigen is unknown. The entry originates in a study of OX40 agonist ivuxolimab in advanced cancers. Study context: Enrolled patients in dose escalation had cancers that were hepatocellular carcinoma, melanoma, renal cell or head and neck cancer.

General study points: Expanded clones belonging to CD8+ T cells outnumbered, on average, those of CD4+.

The repertoire was sequenced with immunoSEQ multiplex PCR; TCRdb's copy has only in-frame clones and lacks some. The sample carries some 83,000 clones, 85% to 95% recorded once. Trimming stripped 6 bases from V and 0 bases from J, with 12 bases between. CDR3 length equals 14 residues. CDR1 and CDR2 from the germline V gene are MNHEY and SVGAGI. The source material was CD4+ or CD8+ T cells sorted from blood, sampled in a trial of the OX40 agonist ivuxolimab. The TCR sequence derives from an adult with an advanced solid tumor such as melanoma, head and neck, liver or kidney cancer. J is TRBJ2-7 and V is TRBV6-5; D remains unclear. The CDR3 reads CASSGSLSSYEQYF. The CDR3 DNA is TGTGCCAGCAGCGGAAGTCTAAGCTCCTACGAGCAGTACTTC.